This paragraph covers one T cell receptor beta chain sequence. This CDR3 contains 16 residues. V gave up 2 bases and J gave up 7 bases; unmatched junction bases: 10. Germline-derived CDR1 and CDR2 are LNHDA and SQIVND (reference sequence). The data belong to a study of blood T cell repertoires in COVID-19. Measured with immunoSEQ multiplex PCR; TCRdb has only the in-frame clones, and not every one. Of about 140,000 clones in the sample, about 80% were seen once. The origin of this receptor is a woman aged 45-59 years who had recovered from COVID-19. Source material: PBMCs or T cells enriched from blood (not recorded which). V usage is TRBV19 and J usage is TRBJ1-5, with TRBD1 matching 8 bases. In DNA, the CDR3 is TGTGCCAGTAGTATAACGCCAGGGGGCGCAGGGCAGCCCCAGCATTTT. It translates to CASSITPGGAGQPQHF.